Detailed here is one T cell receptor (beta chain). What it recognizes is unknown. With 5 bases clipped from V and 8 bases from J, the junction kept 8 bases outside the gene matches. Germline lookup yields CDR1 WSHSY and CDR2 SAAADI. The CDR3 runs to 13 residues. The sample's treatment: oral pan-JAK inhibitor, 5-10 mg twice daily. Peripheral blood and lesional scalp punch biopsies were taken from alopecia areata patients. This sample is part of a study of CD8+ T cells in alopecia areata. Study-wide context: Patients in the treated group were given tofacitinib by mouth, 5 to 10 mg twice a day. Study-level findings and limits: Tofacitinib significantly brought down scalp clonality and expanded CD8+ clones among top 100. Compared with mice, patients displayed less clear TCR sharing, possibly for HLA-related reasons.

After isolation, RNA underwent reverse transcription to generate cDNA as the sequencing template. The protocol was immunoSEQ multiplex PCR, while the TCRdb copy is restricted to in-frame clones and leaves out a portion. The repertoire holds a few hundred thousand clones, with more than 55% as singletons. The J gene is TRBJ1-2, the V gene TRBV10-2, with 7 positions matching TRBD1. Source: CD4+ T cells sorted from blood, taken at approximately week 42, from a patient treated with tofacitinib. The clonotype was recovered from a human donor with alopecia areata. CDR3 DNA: TGCGCCAGCAGTCTAAGGACAGGAGAAGGCTACACCTTC. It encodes CASSLRTGEGYTF.